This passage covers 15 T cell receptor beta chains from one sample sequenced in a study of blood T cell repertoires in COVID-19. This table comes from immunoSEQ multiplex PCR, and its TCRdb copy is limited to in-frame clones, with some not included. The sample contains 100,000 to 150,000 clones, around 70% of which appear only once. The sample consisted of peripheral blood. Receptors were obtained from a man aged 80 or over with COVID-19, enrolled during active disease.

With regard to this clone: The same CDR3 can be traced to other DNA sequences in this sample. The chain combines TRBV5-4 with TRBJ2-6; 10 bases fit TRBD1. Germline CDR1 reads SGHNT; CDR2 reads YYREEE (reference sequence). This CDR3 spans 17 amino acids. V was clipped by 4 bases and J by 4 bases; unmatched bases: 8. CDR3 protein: CASSPPGQGSGANVLTF. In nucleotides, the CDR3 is TGTGCCAGCAGCCCCCCGGGACAGGGGTCAGGGGCCAACGTCCTGACTTTC.

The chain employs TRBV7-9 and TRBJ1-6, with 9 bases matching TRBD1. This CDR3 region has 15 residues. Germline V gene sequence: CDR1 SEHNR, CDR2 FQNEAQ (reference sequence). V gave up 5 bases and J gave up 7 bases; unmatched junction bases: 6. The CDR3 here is CASSPTGTGNSPLHF. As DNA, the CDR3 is TGTGCCAGCAGCCCGACCGGGACAGGGAATTCACCCCTCCACTTT.

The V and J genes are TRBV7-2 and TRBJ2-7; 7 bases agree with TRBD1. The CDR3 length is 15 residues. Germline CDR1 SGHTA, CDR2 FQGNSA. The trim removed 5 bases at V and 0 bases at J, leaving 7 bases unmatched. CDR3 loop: CASSEGAGASYEQYF. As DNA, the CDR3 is TGTGCCAGCAGCGAGGGGGCAGGTGCCTCCTACGAGCAGTACTTC.

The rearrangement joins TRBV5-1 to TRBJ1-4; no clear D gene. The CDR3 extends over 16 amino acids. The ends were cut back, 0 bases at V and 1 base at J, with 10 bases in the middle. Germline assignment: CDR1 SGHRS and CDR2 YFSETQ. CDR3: CASSLASRVTNEKLFF. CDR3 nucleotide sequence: TGCGCCAGCAGCTTGGCCTCACGGGTAACTAATGAAAAACTGTTTTTT.

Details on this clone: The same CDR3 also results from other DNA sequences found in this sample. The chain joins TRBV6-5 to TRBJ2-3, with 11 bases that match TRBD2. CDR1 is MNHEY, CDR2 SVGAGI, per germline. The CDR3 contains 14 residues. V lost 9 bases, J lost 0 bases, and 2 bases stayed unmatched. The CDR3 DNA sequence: TGTGCCAGTCGGACTAGCGGGAGCACAGATACGCAGTATTTT. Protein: CASRTSGSTDTQYF.

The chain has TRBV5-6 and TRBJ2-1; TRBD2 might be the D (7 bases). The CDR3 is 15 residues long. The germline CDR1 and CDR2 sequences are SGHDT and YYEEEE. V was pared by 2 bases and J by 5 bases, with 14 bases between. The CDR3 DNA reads TGTGCCAGCAGCTTCGGGGACGGGGGGCACAATGAGCAGTTCTTC. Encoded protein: CASSFGDGGHNEQFF.

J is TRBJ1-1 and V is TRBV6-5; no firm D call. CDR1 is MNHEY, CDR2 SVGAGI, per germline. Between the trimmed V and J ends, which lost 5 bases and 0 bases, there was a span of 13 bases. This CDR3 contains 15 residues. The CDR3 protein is CASSPLSDMNTEAFF. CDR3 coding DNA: TGTGCCAGCAGTCCGCTGTCAGATATGAACACTGAAGCTTTCTTT.

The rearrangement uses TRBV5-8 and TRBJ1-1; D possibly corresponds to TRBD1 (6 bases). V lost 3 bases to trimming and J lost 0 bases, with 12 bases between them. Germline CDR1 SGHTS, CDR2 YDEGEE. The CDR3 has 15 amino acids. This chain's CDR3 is CASSSGHTMNTEAFF. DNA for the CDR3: TGTGCCAGCAGCTCGGGACACACCATGAACACTGAAGCTTTCTTT.

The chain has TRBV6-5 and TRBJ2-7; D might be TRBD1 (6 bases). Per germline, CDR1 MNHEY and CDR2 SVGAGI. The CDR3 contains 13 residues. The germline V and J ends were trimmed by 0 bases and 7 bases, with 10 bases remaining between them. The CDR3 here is CASSYSTQGEQYF. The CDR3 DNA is TGTGCCAGCAGTTACTCGACGCAGGGGGAGCAGTACTTC.

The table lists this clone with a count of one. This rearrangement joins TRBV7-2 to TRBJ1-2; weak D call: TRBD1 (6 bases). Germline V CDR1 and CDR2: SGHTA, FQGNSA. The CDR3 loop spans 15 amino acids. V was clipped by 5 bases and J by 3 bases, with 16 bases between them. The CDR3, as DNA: TGTGCCAGCAGCATCACGGGGGGGCGAGACTATGGCTACACCTTC. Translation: CASSITGGRDYGYTF.

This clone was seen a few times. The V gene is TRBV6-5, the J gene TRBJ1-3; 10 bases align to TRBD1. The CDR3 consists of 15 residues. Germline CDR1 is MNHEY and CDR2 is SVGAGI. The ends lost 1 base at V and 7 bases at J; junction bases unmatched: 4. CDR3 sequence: CASSYFAGQGNTIYF. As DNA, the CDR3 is TGTGCCAGCAGTTACTTTGCGGGACAGGGGAACACCATATATTTT.

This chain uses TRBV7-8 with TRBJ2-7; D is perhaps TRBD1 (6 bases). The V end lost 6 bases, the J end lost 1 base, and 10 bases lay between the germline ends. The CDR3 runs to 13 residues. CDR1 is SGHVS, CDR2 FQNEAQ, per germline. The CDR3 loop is CASRLTGSYEQYF. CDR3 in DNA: TGTGCCAGCAGATTGACAGGTTCCTACGAGCAGTACTTC.

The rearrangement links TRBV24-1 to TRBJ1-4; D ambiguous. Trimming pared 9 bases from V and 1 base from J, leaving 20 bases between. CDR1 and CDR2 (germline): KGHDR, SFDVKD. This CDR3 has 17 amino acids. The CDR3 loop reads CATFLDLGNRTNEKLFF. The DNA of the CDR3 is TGTGCCACCTTCCTTGATTTGGGCAACCGAACTAATGAAAAACTGTTTTTT.

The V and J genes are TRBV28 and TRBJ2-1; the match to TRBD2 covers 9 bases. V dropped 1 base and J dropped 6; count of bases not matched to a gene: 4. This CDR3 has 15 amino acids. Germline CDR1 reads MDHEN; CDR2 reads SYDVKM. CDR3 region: CASSLFAGGLNEQFF. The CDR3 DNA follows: TGTGCCAGCAGTTTATTTGCGGGAGGGCTCAATGAGCAGTTCTTC.

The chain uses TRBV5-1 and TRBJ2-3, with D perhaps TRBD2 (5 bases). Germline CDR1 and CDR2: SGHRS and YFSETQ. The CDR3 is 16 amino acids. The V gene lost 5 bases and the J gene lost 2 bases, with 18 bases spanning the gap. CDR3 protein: CASRTDPGGTTDTQYF. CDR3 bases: TGCGCCAGCAGAACTGACCCCGGAGGTACCACAGATACGCAGTATTTT.